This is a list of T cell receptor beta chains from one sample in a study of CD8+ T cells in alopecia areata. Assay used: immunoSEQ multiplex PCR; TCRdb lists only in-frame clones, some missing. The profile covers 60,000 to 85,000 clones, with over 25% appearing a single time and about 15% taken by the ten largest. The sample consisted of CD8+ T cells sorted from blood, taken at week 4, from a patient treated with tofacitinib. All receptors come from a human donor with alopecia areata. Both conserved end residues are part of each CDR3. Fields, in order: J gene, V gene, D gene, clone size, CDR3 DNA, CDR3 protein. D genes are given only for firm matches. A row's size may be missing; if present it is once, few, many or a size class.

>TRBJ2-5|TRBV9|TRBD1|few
TGTGCCAGCAGCGTAGTGGACGGGACAGCTCAAGAGACCCAGTACTTC
CASSVVDGTAQETQYF
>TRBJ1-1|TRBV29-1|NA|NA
TGCAGCGTTGGGGGAACGAACACTGAAGCTTTCTTT
CSVGGTNTEAFF
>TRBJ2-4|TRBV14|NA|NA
TGTGCCAGCAGCCATAAGAGGGACATTCAGTACTTC
CASSHKRDIQYF
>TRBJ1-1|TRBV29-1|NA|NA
TGCAGTGCACGATCGGGTAACACTGAAGCTTTCTTT
CSARSGNTEAFF
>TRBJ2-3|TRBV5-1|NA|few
TGCGCCAGCAGCTTGGTCCAGGGAAGCACAGATACGCAGTATTTT
CASSLVQGSTDTQYF
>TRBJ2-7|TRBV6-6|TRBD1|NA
TGTGCCAGCAGTGAGATCTTGGACAGGGTCGAGCAGTACTTC
CASSEILDRVEQYF
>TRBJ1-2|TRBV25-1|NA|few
TGTGCCAGCAGTGATTCTGGCTATGGCTACACCTTC
CASSDSGYGYTF
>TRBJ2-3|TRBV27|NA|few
TGTGCCAGCGGCCTTGGGTCCGATACGCAGTATTTT
CASGLGSDTQYF
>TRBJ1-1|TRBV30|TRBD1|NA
TGTGCCTGGAGTCCTGGGACAGGGGTGACTGAAGCTTTCTTT
CAWSPGTGVTEAFF
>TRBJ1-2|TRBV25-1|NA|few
TGTGCCAGCAGTGACCCGGCAGCCCGAGCTAACTATGGCTACACCTTC
CASSDPAARANYGYTF
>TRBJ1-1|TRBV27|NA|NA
TGTGCCAGCAGTTTATCGAAGAATTTGAACACTGAAGCTTTCTTT
CASSLSKNLNTEAFF
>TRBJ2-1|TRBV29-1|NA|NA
TGCAGCGTTGGTAGGGAGCAGTTCTTC
CSVGREQFF
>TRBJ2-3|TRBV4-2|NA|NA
TGTGCCAGCAGCCAAGTGCCCCCGGATACGCAGTATTTT
CASSQVPPDTQYF
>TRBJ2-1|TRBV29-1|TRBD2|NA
TGCAGCGTTGGGGCGGGAGAGATCTACAATGAGCAGTTCTTC
CSVGAGEIYNEQFF
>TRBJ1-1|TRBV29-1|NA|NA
TGCAGCGCCACCGACGGTGAAGCTTTCTTT
CSATDGEAFF
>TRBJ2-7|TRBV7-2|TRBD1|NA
TGTGCCAGCAGCCAGCGGGGACAGGGGGCCTACGAGCAGTACTTC
CASSQRGQGAYEQYF